This T cell receptor (beta chain) emerged from a study of vaccination and CD4 T cells after COVID-19. Study-level information: Six males and four females constituted the convalescent cohort, two of whom were Hispanic. Stimulation used overlapping spike peptides from SARS-CoV-2, HCoV-NL63, HCoV-OC43 and HCoV-229E.

Sequencing of the DNA from cultured CD4+ T cells was carried out with the Oncomine TCR Beta short-read assay. A single record per CDR3 protein comes from TCRdb applying MiXCR to the PCR reads. The table includes some 14,000 distinct CDR3 sequences, more than 50% detected once. Comments on this clonotype: Its specificity is not known.

Whole-study findings and limits: Recorded median SARS-CoV-2-reactive clonotype numbers increased from 21 to 38 without reaching significance.

There are 13 residues in the CDR3. V gave up 9 bases and J gave up 5 bases; unmatched junction bases: 9. CDR1 is SNHLY, CDR2 FYNNEI, per germline. Treatment described: roughly 10-day PBMC culture with coronavirus spike peptide pools or control peptides (ViraFEST assay). For ViraFEST, peptide pools expanded antigen-specific T cells, after which the TCRs were sequenced. The TCR comes from a human donor with COVID-19. V and J are TRBV2 and TRBJ1-1; 7 positions agree with TRBD1. Sample: cultured CD4+ T cells from blood, taken after SARS-CoV-2 vaccination. The CDR3 sequence is CASKTGEGTEAFF. The DNA of the CDR3 is TGTGCCAGTAAAACAGGGGAGGGGACTGAAGCTTTCTTT.